This T cell receptor beta chain was observed in a study of blood T cell repertoires in COVID-19. Study background: The United States, Italy and Spain were the sources of the acute and convalescent COVID-19 samples. T cells, B-cell-depleted T cells, or PBMCs provided the cDNA or gDNA that served as material.

Germline-derived CDR1 and CDR2 are SNHLY and FYNNEI. The length of the CDR3 is 12 residues. With V trimmed by 8 bases and J by 7 bases, 3 bases remained unmatched. Participants were aged about 18 to 100 years, lived in 25 or so US areas, and enrolled virtually. Resolution of symptoms, clearance, or two negative PCRs was present in recovered Cohort 3 donors. Produced via immunoSEQ multiplex PCR; TCRdb's table is partial and in-frame only. The table includes around 330,000 clones, 89% detected once. The rearrangement links TRBV2 to TRBJ1-2, with TRBD1 matching over 11 bases. This TCR came from a man in his sixties who had recovered from COVID-19. The sequencing input was PBMCs or T cells enriched from blood (not recorded which). CDR3 protein: CASGGQGAGYTF. The CDR3 DNA is TGTGCCAGCGGTGGACAGGGGGCTGGCTACACCTTC.